This T cell receptor beta chain was profiled in a study of siplizumab effects on memory and regulatory T cells. V lost 5 bases, J lost 7 bases, and 13 bases stayed unmatched. Germline V gene data show CDR1 as SGHAT and CDR2 as FQNNGV. This CDR3 contains 16 residues. Libraries were prepared by immunoSEQ multiplex PCR; TCRdb keeps only in-frame clonotypes and omits some of them. The data hold approximately 82,000 clones, with about 87% observed a single time. The chain couples TRBV11-2 to TRBJ1-4; 7 bases are a match to TRBD1. Sequenced sample: Tregs sorted from blood. This TCR was sampled from a human donor in good health. CDR3 coding DNA: TGTGCCAGCAGCCCAAGCAAGGGGGCTTCTCCTGAAAAACTGTTTTTT. This gives the protein CASSPSKGASPEKLFF.